The 18 T cell receptor beta chains below all came from one sample that was sequenced in a study of blood T cells in healthy people across ages. Alongside a J-beta primer mix, a sample-barcoded 5' primer served in a second PCR lasting roughly 7 to 11 cycles. TCRdb passed the 5' RACE reads through MiXCR, listing each CDR3 protein once. Of fewer than 650,000 distinct CDR3 sequences listed, about 25% are singletons. These records were also assigned to another study, of T cells of mothers and their children.

Input material: blood. The receptors were sampled from a boy aged 2 to 10 in good health.

In this sample, this clonotype turned up a few times. V usage is TRBV12-3 or TRBV12-4 and J usage is TRBJ2-1, with TRBD2 matching 11 bases. Trimming took 4 bases from V and 7 from J; bases not matched to a gene: 9. CDR3 size: 16 residues. The CDR3 loop is CASSSRTSGYWNEQFF. The CDR3 DNA reads as TGTGCCAGCAGTTCCCGGACTAGCGGGTATTGGAATGAGCAGTTCTTC.

This clonotype was detected a few times. This rearrangement joins TRBV5-1 to TRBJ2-3, with 8 bases aligning to TRBD2. CDR3 length: 14 amino acids. After removal of 7 bases from V and 2 bases from J, the junction contained 6 bases not matched to a gene. Germline lookup yields CDR1 SGHRS and CDR2 YFSETQ. The CDR3 loop is CASRPLAATDTQYF. The CDR3 nucleotides are TGCGCCAGCCGCCCACTAGCGGCCACAGATACGCAGTATTTT.

This clonotype was counted a few times. This rearrangement joins TRBV6-5 to TRBJ2-5; perhaps TRBD1 as D (5 bases). The germline CDR1 and CDR2 sequences are MNHEY and SVGAGI. The CDR3 consists of 13 residues. Deletions cut 6 bases from V and 7 bases from J, with 15 bases between. The CDR3 loop reads CASSPTGRGTQYF. CDR3 nucleotide sequence: TGTGCCAGCAGCCCTACTGGAAGGGGGACCCAGTACTTC.

This chain links TRBV18 with TRBJ2-5; 8 bases map to TRBD2. Judging by the DNA end, TRBJ2-7 fits better; the J call may be wrong. Looked up from germline, CDR1 is KGHSH and CDR2 is LQKENI. The length of the CDR3 is 15 residues. In DNA, the CDR3 is TGTGCCAGCTCACCCGGGGGGGGGCCCATCTACGAGCAGTACTTC. It specifies CASSPGGGPIYEQYF.

The chain links TRBV4-1 to TRBJ2-5; TRBD1 aligns across 12 bases. V trimming: 3 bases; J trimming: 5 bases; junction bases outside the gene matches: 4. Germline loops: CDR1 MGHRA, CDR2 YSYEKL. There are 15 residues in the CDR3. In DNA, the CDR3 is TGCGCCAGCAGCCAGGGACAGGGGGCTGGGGAGACCCAGTACTTC. Its translation is CASSQGQGAGETQYF.

This clonotype was seen more than once but under ten times. The chain is built from TRBV5-1 and TRBJ1-4; D gene uncertain. Trimming took 0 bases from V and 3 from J, leaving 9 bases between them. CDR3 length: 15 residues. CDR1 and CDR2 (germline): SGHRS, YFSETQ. CDR3 loop: CASSLDGVPNEKLFF. CDR3 nucleotide sequence: TGCGCCAGCAGCTTGGACGGGGTCCCTAATGAAAAACTGTTTTTT.

This clonotype was recorded a few times. The gene calls are TRBV25-1 and TRBJ1-2, with D unresolved. CDR3 length: 15 amino acids. CDR1 and CDR2 from the germline V gene are MGHDK and SYGVNS. V was cut by 1 base and J by 4 bases, with 13 bases left in between. CDR3 sequence reads: CASSEWDEGGYGYTF. The CDR3, as DNA: TGTGCCAGCAGTGAATGGGATGAGGGTGGCTATGGCTACACCTTC.

This clonotype has more than one count but fewer than ten. The chain couples TRBV7-2 to TRBJ2-7, with 12 bases fitting TRBD2. After removal of 5 bases from V and 2 bases from J, the junction contained 10 bases not matched to a gene. The V gene's germline CDR1 is SGHTA and CDR2 FQGNSA. CDR3 length: 17 residues. In DNA, the CDR3 is TGTGCCAGCAGCCTCACGGGACTAGCGGGCCCTCCCTACGAGCAGTACTTC. This encodes CASSLTGLAGPPYEQYF.

The chain carries TRBV20-1 and TRBJ1-2; TRBD1 might be the D (5 bases). This CDR3 contains 15 residues. Looked up from germline, CDR1 is DFQATT and CDR2 is SNEGSKA (reference sequence). V lost 4 bases, J lost 4 bases, and 19 bases lay in between. CDR3 amino acids: CSAMRSGGGPYGYTF. The CDR3 DNA is TGCAGTGCTATGAGGTCCGGGGGTGGTCCCTATGGCTACACCTTC.

This clonotype was seen a few times. This sequence joins TRBV7-9 and TRBJ2-7, with D tentatively TRBD2 (6 bases). V was pared by 6 bases and J by 6 bases, with 15 bases between. CDR1 is SEHNR, CDR2 FQNEAQ, per germline (reference sequence). The CDR3 totals 13 residues. CDR3 DNA: TGTGCCAGCAGGGTGGGGAACGGGGGCGAGCAGTACTTC. This encodes CASRVGNGGEQYF.

The chain joins TRBV7-2 to TRBJ2-7; 11 bases agree with TRBD2. V shed 6 bases and J 0 bases; nucleotides not matched to a gene: 4. CDR1 is SGHTA, CDR2 FQGNSA, per germline. There are 15 residues in the CDR3. The CDR3 region has the DNA TGTGCCAGCAGTCAACTAGCGGGAGCCTCCTACGAGCAGTACGTC. The encoded protein is CASSQLAGASYEQYV.

This clonotype was detected only a few times. The chain uses TRBV6-2 or TRBV6-3 and TRBJ2-6; D gene uncertain. The germline gives CDR1 MNHEY, CDR2 SVGEGT. The ends were cut back, 0 bases at V and 0 bases at J, with 6 bases in the middle. The CDR3 runs to 16 residues. The CDR3 loop reads CASSYSPFSGANVLTF. CDR3 bases: TGTGCCAGCAGTTACTCCCCTTTCTCTGGGGCCAACGTCCTGACTTTC.

The chain employs TRBV4-3 and TRBJ2-3; the match to TRBD2 covers 9 bases. The junction had 7 bases not matched to a gene; V was cut back by 1 base and J by 5 bases. CDR1 and CDR2 from the germline V gene are LGHNA and YSLEER. The CDR3 spans 16 residues. The CDR3 DNA reads TGCGCCAGCAGCCAAGTGCTAGCGGGATTGGGAGATACGCAGTATTTT. Encoded protein: CASSQVLAGLGDTQYF.

The chain employs TRBV19 and TRBJ2-5; 9 bases align to TRBD1. TRBJ2-1 explains the end of the DNA better; the J call may be wrong. The CDR3 is made up of 15 amino acids. Germline CDR1 reads LNHDA; CDR2 reads SQIVND (reference sequence). The CDR3 is CASRITGGAVNEQFF. In DNA, the CDR3 is TGTGCCAGTAGGATTACAGGGGGCGCTGTCAATGAGCAGTTCTTC.

The J gene is TRBJ2-7, the V gene TRBV5-1, with D possibly matching TRBD1 (8 bases). CDR1 SGHRS and CDR2 YFSETQ come from the germline V gene. The V end lost 3 bases, the J end lost 0 bases, and 16 bases lay between the germline ends. This CDR3 is built from 16 residues. CDR3 region: CASSWGGQELSYEQYF. In DNA form, the CDR3 reads TGCGCCAGCAGCTGGGGGGGACAGGAGCTCTCCTACGAGCAGTACTTC. Complete variable domain (other parts from reference TRBV5-1 and TRBJ2-7): KAGVTQTPRYLIKTRGQQVTLSCSPISGHRSVSWYQQTPGQGLQFLFEYFSETQRNKGNFPGRFSGRQFSNSRSEMNVSTLELGDSALYLCASSWGGQELSYEQYFGPGTRLTVT.

This clonotype was seen at least ten times. Compared with germline, one end of the junction differs, possibly owing to a read error. This chain joins TRBV5-1 and TRBJ1-2; TRBD1 matches at 8 bases. The germline CDR1 and CDR2 sequences are SGHRS and YFSETQ. This CDR3 spans 12 amino acids. The DNA for the CDR3 is TGTGCCAGCAGTCTCGACAGGGGTGGCTACACCTTC. This sequence encodes CASSLDRGGYTF.

This clonotype was detected only a few times. The chain employs TRBV5-1 and TRBJ2-4, with D perhaps TRBD1 or TRBD2 (5 bases each). Germline-derived CDR1 and CDR2 are SGHRS and YFSETQ. V dropped 1 base and J dropped 5 bases, with 10 bases sitting between them. The CDR3 length is 14 residues. CDR3 coding DNA: TGCGCCAGCAGCTTGAGGGTGGGACAAAACATTCAGTACTTC. This codes for CASSLRVGQNIQYF.

The V call is TRBV29-1, the J call TRBJ2-2; D is perhaps TRBD1 (5 bases). Trimming took 4 bases from V and 2 from J, leaving 8 bases between them. In germline, CDR1 is SQVTM, CDR2 ANQGSEA. The CDR3 is 13 amino acids. The CDR3 loop reads CSVGQINTGELFF. The CDR3 DNA reads as TGCAGCGTTGGACAGATAAACACCGGGGAGCTGTTTTTT.